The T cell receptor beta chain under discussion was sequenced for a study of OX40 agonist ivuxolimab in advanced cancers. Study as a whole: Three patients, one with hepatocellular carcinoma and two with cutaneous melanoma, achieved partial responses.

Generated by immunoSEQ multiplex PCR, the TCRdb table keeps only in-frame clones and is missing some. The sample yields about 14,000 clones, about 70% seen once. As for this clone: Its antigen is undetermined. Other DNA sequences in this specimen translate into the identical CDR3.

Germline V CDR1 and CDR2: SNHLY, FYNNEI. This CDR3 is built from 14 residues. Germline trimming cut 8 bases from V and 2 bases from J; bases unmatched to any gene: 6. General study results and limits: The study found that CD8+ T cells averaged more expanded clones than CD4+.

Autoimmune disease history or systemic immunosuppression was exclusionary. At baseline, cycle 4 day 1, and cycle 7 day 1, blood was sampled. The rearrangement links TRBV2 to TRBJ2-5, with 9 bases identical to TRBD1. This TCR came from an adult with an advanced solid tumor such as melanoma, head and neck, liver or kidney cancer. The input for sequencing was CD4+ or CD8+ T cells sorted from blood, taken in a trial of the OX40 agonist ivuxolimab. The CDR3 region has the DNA TGTGCCAGCGGGACAGGGAGGGAGCAAGAGACCCAGTACTTC. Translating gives CASGTGREQETQYF.